This TCR beta chain emerged from a study of OX40 agonist ivuxolimab in advanced cancers. Judged by abundance, this clone is medium-sized. Clones were read by immunoSEQ multiplex PCR, and TCRdb kept only the in-frame ones, dropping some. The sample lists roughly 50,000 clones, 70% to 85% occurring once. CDR3 size: 15 residues. Between the trimmed V and J ends, which lost 5 bases and 0 bases, there was a span of 13 bases. Germline CDR1 SEHNR, CDR2 FQNEAQ (reference sequence). This receptor was obtained from an adult with an advanced solid tumor such as melanoma, head and neck, liver or kidney cancer. Sequenced here: CD4+ or CD8+ T cells sorted from blood, sampled in a trial of the OX40 agonist ivuxolimab. J is TRBJ2-5 and V is TRBV7-9, with D possibly being TRBD1 (6 bases). The CDR3 sequence is CASSPPQGYQETQYF. The CDR3 DNA sequence: TGTGCCAGCAGCCCTCCACAGGGATACCAAGAGACCCAGTACTTC.